The T cell receptor (beta chain) under discussion was sequenced for a study of cytomegalovirus exposure and HLA in healthy donors. Study-wide points: Through in vitro validation, three CMV-associated chains were shown to be specific for CMV antigens.

Some clones are missing from TCRdb's copy, which holds only in-frame ones; the method was immunoSEQ multiplex PCR. This sample carries about 330,000 clones, about nine tenths of them seen once, and the ten largest clones take roughly 1.2%. Trimming took off 3 bases at V and 2 bases at J, with 11 bases between the two ends. The length of the CDR3 is 14 residues. The germline V gene encodes CDR1 LGHNA and CDR2 YSLEER. Remarks on this clone: Its target is unknown.

The chain joins TRBV4-3 to TRBJ2-7; D might be TRBD1 (6 bases). The specimen sequenced was PBMCs. The receptor was isolated from a woman younger than 45 in good health and CMV-seropositive. The CDR3 nucleotides are TGCGCCAGCAGCCAGCTACAGGGACCCTACGAGCAGTACTTC. It codes for CASSQLQGPYEQYF.